This T cell receptor (beta chain) was captured by sequencing in a study of T cells in Graves' hyperthyroidism and ophthalmopathy. CDR3 length: 14 amino acids. From germline, CDR1 is SEHNR and CDR2 FQNEAQ (reference sequence). V was clipped by 2 bases and J by 3 bases, with 10 bases between them. Researchers took RNA transcripts and amplified the TCR beta CDR3 regions from them. An initial round of RT-PCR targeting the TCR CDR3 relied on the HTBI primer set. TCRdb reanalysed the multiplex PCR reads using MiXCR and keeps one entry per CDR3 protein. The profile shows about 570,000 distinct CDR3 sequences, about half of them singletons.

Material for sequencing was peripheral blood or thyroid tissue (not recorded which). The chain employs TRBV7-9 and TRBJ2-5; D gene uncertain. This TCR came from an adult woman with Graves' disease, either hyperthyroidism or ophthalmopathy (not recorded which). The CDR3 protein is CASSLMSVKETQYF. DNA of the CDR3: TGTGCCAGCAGCTTAATGTCAGTCAAAGAGACCCAGTACTTC.